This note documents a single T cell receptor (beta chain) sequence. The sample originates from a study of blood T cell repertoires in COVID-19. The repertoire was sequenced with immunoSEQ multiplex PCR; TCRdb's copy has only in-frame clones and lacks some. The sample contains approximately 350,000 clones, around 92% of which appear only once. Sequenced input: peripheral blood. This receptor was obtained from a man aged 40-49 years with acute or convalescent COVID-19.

CDR3 coding DNA: TGTGCCAGCAGCCGGGACAGGGTCGAAGAAAAACTGTTTTTT. It yields the protein CASSRDRVEEKLFF. This chain connects TRBV7-9 to TRBJ1-4, with TRBD1 matching over 9 bases. The CDR3 sequence is 14 residues long. Germline CDR1 and CDR2: SEHNR and FQNEAQ (reference sequence). V shed 5 bases, J shed 8 bases, and the junction held 6 bases outside the gene matches. The whole variable domain, filled in from reference TRBV7-9 and TRBJ1-4, reads DTGVSQNPRHKITKRGQNVTFRCDPISEHNRLYWYRQTLGQGPEFLTYFQNEAQLEKSRLLSDRFSAERPKGSFSTLEIQRTEQGDSAMYLCASSRDRVEEKLFFGSGTQLSVL.